One T cell receptor beta chain is described in this entry. Its target antigen remains unknown. No qualities accompany the bases; no much larger clone lies one base away. The cohort was made up of approximately 670 healthy bone marrow donors. All cohort members were sampled while nominally healthy, although unrecorded immune exposures were likely present. The donor was CMV seronegative and was included in the group of 352 seronegative cohort members. A peripheral blood sample was collected from each donor, and TCR beta sequencing was performed on peripheral blood mononuclear cells. The Qiagen DNeasy Blood Extraction Kit was used to extract genomic DNA from the blood cell samples. The data belong to a study of cytomegalovirus exposure and HLA in healthy donors (dated by TCRdb to between 2016 and 2019). As for the study more broadly: According to an earlier analysis of 587 of the donors, about 179 million T cells yielded over 90 million unique TCR beta sequences and 250 to 350 Gb of sequence data. About 280 gigabases of sequencing data and around 90 million unique TCR sequences made up an early release that covered over 550 HLA-typed donors. Of the 300 to 500 genotyped donors, 81% were placed in the genetic ancestry cluster associated with self-reported Caucasian donors. The study aimed to test whether cataloging public T cell receptors could reveal signatures of past pathogen exposure. Using immunosequencing, the study profiled T cell repertoires from fewer than 700 subjects and related those repertoires to cytomegalovirus serostatus. In addition to the first cohort of about 650 subjects, a separate validation cohort of 120 different subjects was used. The study combined high-throughput TCR immunosequencing, statistical association of individual TCRs with disease status, and machine learning to predict cytomegalovirus infection status. To study patterns of TCR occurrence, a later analysis re-analyzed previously published TCR beta repertoires from around 670 donors and added high-resolution HLA genotyping. Rather than using new phenotypic data, the later analysis identified candidate immune exposures from TCR beta sequences and from how often those sequences occurred across donors. An earlier analysis of approximately 500 of the donors applied high-throughput TCR beta sequencing to assess whether each TCR beta V gene segment acted as functional or pseudogenic. Alongside the repertoire data, information on donor age, sex, ethnicity and CMV serostatus was compiled. A later genetic analysis used genome-wide SNP genotypes for about 60% of the roughly 700 donors, treating that subset as a discovery cohort. All discovery cohort repertoires had been generated on a single sequencing platform. Both class I and class II loci were covered by HLA typing, at four-digit resolution. The number of typed donors differed by locus: about 620-640 for A, B, C, DRB1 and DQB1; some 500 for DQA1; around 580 for DPA1; and some 450 for DPB1. Because of strong linkage in the cohort, four or five DR-DQ haplotypes were treated as single units for association and clustering. Among roughly 400 genotyped donors of the cohort, an average of approximately 200,000 unique TCR beta nucleotide sequences was sequenced per donor, of which about 19% were non-productive.

The CDR3 runs 15 residues from the cysteine to the phenylalanine. Only CDR3 DNA is held: 45 bases, read in frame from base 1. CDR1 and CDR2 were assigned from the germline V gene as SGHTA and FQGTGA. Germline trimming amounts to 6 bases on V and 4 bases on J, with 8 as the count of junction bases outside the gene matches. Study-level results and caveats: In a later analysis, HLA-associated TCR beta chains showed more clonal expansion and lower generation probabilities than non-associated chains that were equally common. Most TCR sequences were observed very rarely across donors, whereas some public TCRs were present in many individuals. Correlated functional status among segregating V segments might be attributable to linkage disequilibrium, but an unknown experimental factor could not be ruled out. The cohort was sequenced for TCR beta chains only, and without alpha or paired-chain data the features that could be detected were limited. An association between a missense DCLRE1C variant and V-gene and J-gene trimming of TCR beta chains was found in a later genetic analysis and replicated in an independent cohort. A further reported finding was that TCR beta sequences accurately predicted the HLA-A and HLA-B alleles for most subjects in the first cohort. A later analysis found that most CMV-associated TCR beta chains appeared HLA-restricted, with HLA associations seemingly driven largely by CMV exposure. In a later analysis, several top co-occurrence clusters were reported to appear linked to parvovirus B19, influenza, CMV and Epstein-Barr virus. The earlier analysis of 450 to 700 of the donors excluded fewer than 20 rarely observed V segments, including chromosome 9 orphons, because counts were too low. Broadly in line with IMGT annotations, most TCR beta V segments showed up in productive rearrangements about 90% or about 30% of the time in an earlier analysis of around 550 of the donors. The sequencing pipeline was judged likely to have produced a cluster of highly shared sequence variants as a technical artifact. The 87-base-pair reads could not distinguish some IMGT-functional V segments, including TRBV6-2 and TRBV6-3, so those segments were excluded. It was suggested by the authors that the approach could potentially be generalized to other disease states and immunological phenotypes. Because some donors lacked HLA typing at each locus, the association tests relied only on the typed subset. According to a later analysis, TCR association rates differed among HLA loci, with DRB1 alleles showing the most associated TCRs and HLA-C alleles showing the fewest. The classifier was reported to diagnose cytomegalovirus status with high specificity and sensitivity in both the original cohort and the validation cohort. When HLA alleles, especially DR and DQ, strongly co-occurred, attributing TCR associations to individual alleles was difficult. In vitro tests confirmed that three of the cytomegalovirus-associated TCR beta chains recognize cytomegalovirus antigens. For the cohort, immune exposure information was limited to CMV serostatus. Compared with the roughly 720-donor mean, donors in an Asian-associated ancestry cluster had fewer N-insertions in productive TCRs, according to a later genetic analysis. Specific HLA alleles were associated with 15,000 to 20,000 TCR beta sequences at a false discovery rate of 0.05 in a later analysis. A total of 150 or so TCR beta chains were listed by the study as associated with cytomegalovirus. The presence/absence analyses assumed that sequencing depth was roughly uniform across donors, and that assumption may not be true.

Library preparation employed the immunoSEQ multiplex PCR assay. The multiplex PCR relied on a mix of 60 forward primers for TCR Vbeta segments and 13 reverse primers for TCR Jbeta segments. Amplification of the CDR3 region of rearranged TCR beta genes was performed with a multiplex PCR assay on genomic DNA. On the Illumina HiSeq System, the amplified TCR beta libraries were sequenced as 87-base-pair reads. Turning to the authors' computational methods: In a later analysis, tens of millions of unique TCR beta chains were counted across the 650 to 750 repertoires, and approximately 11 million of these chains were shared by at least two donors. Raw reads were error-corrected and collapsed into unique sequences by a nearest-neighbor algorithm in which closely related sequences were merged to remove PCR and sequencing errors. To assign V, D and J gene segments, CDR3 sequences were aligned to IMGT reference sequences. For a sequence to be retained, a match of at least six nucleotides to both a V gene segment and a J gene segment was required. A rearrangement counted as productive if the CDR3 had no stop codons and remained in frame with V and J, and every other rearrangement counted as non-productive. Following IMGT convention, CDR3 was defined as the stretch from the second conserved V-encoded cysteine up to the conserved J-encoded phenylalanine. The earlier analysis of 587 of the donors excluded sequences that lacked an unambiguous match to a single V gene segment. An earlier analysis of 500 to 700 of the donors classified V segments as functional when productive rearrangements were above 56.7% and as segregating when the standard deviation between donors was above 5%. A statistical classification framework was built for diagnosing cytomegalovirus status from the catalog of TCR beta chain sequences. V and J gene assignment, in a later analysis, came from comparing TCR nucleotide sequences with IMGT/GENE-DB human TR gene sequences. A later analysis assigned CDR3 sequences and most-parsimonious VDJ recombination scenarios with the TCRdist pipeline. A later analysis defined each TCR beta chain by its CDR3 amino acid sequence plus V-gene family, and excluded reads lacking a unique V-gene family. In a later analysis, 500 to 700 highly shared, low-generation-probability nucleotide sequences were removed to address suspected cross-contamination and a sequencing artifact. In a later analysis, a clonal expansion index for each public chain was calculated from normalized within-repertoire ranks of inferred template counts. Generation probabilities in a later analysis came from a VDJ recombination model fitted to out-of-frame rearrangements, and those results were checked against IGoR. In a later analysis, hypergeometric tests were used to score TCR-TCR, TCR-HLA and TCR-CMV co-occurrence, with a repertoire-size bias correction applied to TCR pairs. False discovery rates were estimated in a later analysis by permuting HLA or CMV assignments 20 times. A later analysis grouped co-occurring TCRs with DBSCAN, adding TCRdist sequence similarity when clustering within HLA-allele-positive subsets. Co-occurrence clustering excluded repertoires with fewer than 30,000 or more than 120,000 public chains, plus five with anomalous nucleotide sharing. The source is immuneACCESS, and TCRdb retained only in-frame sequences with V and J called. Part of the clones is not carried over; for the studies checked, unresolved V genes explain less than half of this, and the remainder is unexplained. V and J calls plus clone size are reproduced from that table; the DNA served to infer D and trimming. The sample table shows some 200,000 clones, and 70% to 85% are seen once. The ten largest make up 1.7% of the sample.

Sequenced input: PBMCs. The TCR was taken from a man aged 45-65 years in good health and CMV-seronegative. Rearrangement joined TRBV7-3 to TRBJ2-2, and 7 junction bases match TRBD1. The CDR3 protein is CASSQDRTFTGELFF. The DNA reads TGTGCCAGCAGTCAGGACAGGACGTTCACCGGGGAGCTGTTTTTT.